These 26 T cell receptor beta chains originate from one sample sequenced in a study of T cell responses to AZD1222 COVID-19 vaccine. Libraries were prepared by immunoSEQ multiplex PCR; TCRdb keeps only in-frame clonotypes and omits some of them. This table holds more than 150,000 clones, about 90% found once. The source was peripheral blood, collected on day 0 of AZD1222 vaccination. The receptors originated from an adult in good health.

The chain employs TRBV30 and TRBJ1-6; no firm D call. In germline, CDR1 is GTSNPN, CDR2 SVGIG (reference sequence). The CDR3 runs to 13 residues. The V end was cut by 3 bases, the J end by 5 bases, with 8 bases between. The CDR3: CAWRLRNNSPLHF. DNA for the CDR3: TGTGCCTGGAGATTGCGGAATAATTCACCCCTCCACTTT.

This chain joins TRBV27 and TRBJ1-2; TRBD1 matches 7 bases. Germline CDR1 MNHEY, CDR2 SMNVEV (reference sequence). With 5 bases clipped from V and 4 bases from J, the junction kept 4 bases outside the gene matches. The CDR3 contains 13 residues. CDR3 sequence (DNA): TGTGCCAGCAGTCTCGACAGGGCCTATGGCTACACCTTC. Its translation is CASSLDRAYGYTF.

This chain joins TRBV4-1 and TRBJ1-2, with 9 bases aligning to TRBD1. J was trimmed by 0 bases and V by 10 bases; bases with no gene match: 9. CDR3 size: 15 residues. CDR1 and CDR2 (germline): MGHRA, YSYEKL. The CDR3, as DNA: TGCGCCACTAAATACAGGGGGCTACCTAACTATGGCTACACCTTC. Encoded protein: CATKYRGLPNYGYTF.

V gene TRBV2 combines with J gene TRBJ1-5; D gene uncertain. Trimming stripped 3 bases from V and 4 bases from J, with 7 bases between. Germline V lookup: CDR1 SNHLY, CDR2 FYNNEI. This CDR3 spans 13 amino acids. As DNA, the CDR3 is TGTGCCAGCAGTGAGACGGAGAATCAGCCCCAGCATTTT. Translated: CASSETENQPQHF.

The CDR3 reads CASSQGQGVHEQYF. In DNA form, the CDR3 reads TGTGCCAGTAGTCAGGGGCAGGGTGTCCACGAGCAGTACTTC. The chain links TRBV19 to TRBJ2-7; a weak D match, TRBD1 (6 bases). The V end was cut by 5 bases, the J end by 5 bases, with 16 bases between. This CDR3 region has 14 residues. Germline-derived CDR1 and CDR2 are LNHDA and SQIVND (reference sequence).

This chain links TRBV7-9 with TRBJ2-1; TRBD2 matches 9 bases. Unmatched junction bases numbered 8, after V lost 2 bases and J lost 9 bases. Per the germline V gene, CDR1 is SEHNR and CDR2 is FQNEAQ (reference sequence). The CDR3 loop spans 15 amino acids. The DNA of the CDR3 is TGTGCCAGCAGCTTAACCAGCGGGAGGATCGGTGAGCAGTTCTTC. It specifies CASSLTSGRIGEQFF.

The chain is built from TRBV7-2 and TRBJ1-3, with D uncertain. Trimming removed 7 bases from V and 0 bases from J, with 16 bases in between. The CDR3 consists of 16 residues. Looked up from germline, CDR1 is SGHTA and CDR2 is FQGNSA. CDR3: CASTVSGSVSGNTIYF. CDR3 DNA sequence: TGTGCCAGCACCGTGTCGGGGTCCGTCTCTGGAAACACCATATATTTT.

V and J are TRBV5-1 and TRBJ2-2, with 7 positions matching TRBD2. V lost 4 bases to trimming and J lost 7 bases; unmatched junction nucleotides: 13. The CDR3 length is 16 residues. CDR1 is SGHRS and CDR2 is YFSETQ in the germline V gene. The CDR3 reads CASSPSEAGTGGELFF. The CDR3 DNA reads TGCGCCAGCAGCCCCTCGGAAGCGGGAACCGGCGGGGAGCTGTTTTTT. Complete variable domain (other parts from reference TRBV5-1 and TRBJ2-2): KAGVTQTPRYLIKTRGQQVTLSCSPISGHRSVSWYQQTPGQGLQFLFEYFSETQRNKGNFPGRFSGRQFSNSRSEMNVSTLELGDSALYLCASSPSEAGTGGELFFGEGSRLTVL.

This clone was picked up one time. This chain uses TRBV30 with TRBJ2-1; D might be TRBD2 (5 bases). Per germline, CDR1 GTSNPN and CDR2 SVGIG (reference sequence). The CDR3 runs to 15 residues. V lost 2 bases to trimming and J lost 1 base, with 12 bases between them. The CDR3 spells CAWSFTSPSYNEQFF. In DNA, the CDR3 is TGTGCCTGGAGTTTCACTAGTCCTTCCTACAATGAGCAGTTCTTC.

The rearrangement links TRBV7-3 to TRBJ1-6; unclear D gene. V was pared by 2 bases and J by 7 bases, with 9 bases between. Germline CDR1 is SGHTA and CDR2 is FQGTGA. This CDR3 is built from 14 residues. CDR3 loop: CASSLSNSNSPLHF. In DNA form, the CDR3 reads TGTGCCAGCAGCTTATCAAACAGCAATTCACCCCTCCACTTT.

The chain employs TRBV19 and TRBJ1-1; 11 nucleotides match TRBD1. CDR3 length: 15 residues. Germline lookup yields CDR1 LNHDA and CDR2 SQIVND (reference sequence). With 3 bases clipped from V and 7 bases from J, the junction kept 7 bases outside the gene matches. CDR3 residues: CASSMDRGLRIEAFF. The CDR3 DNA reads TGTGCCAGTAGTATGGACAGGGGGCTGCGAATTGAAGCTTTCTTT.

The chain couples TRBV6-5 to TRBJ1-2, with D perhaps matching TRBD1 (5 bases). V lost 7 bases and J lost 2, with 14 bases in between. The CDR3 has 14 amino acids. Germline assignment: CDR1 MNHEY and CDR2 SVGAGI. CDR3 nucleotide sequence: TGTGCCAGCATTTCAGGGTGGCCGAACTATGGCTACACCTTC. As protein: CASISGWPNYGYTF.

This chain links TRBV5-6 with TRBJ2-7; a weak D match, TRBD1 (6 bases). V dropped 4 bases and J dropped 3 bases, with 11 bases sitting between them. CDR1 and CDR2 from the germline V gene are SGHDT and YYEEEE. The CDR3 has 13 amino acids. The CDR3 sequence is CASSPGTRYEQYF. The CDR3 DNA sequence: TGTGCCAGCAGCCCCGGGACACGCTACGAGCAGTACTTC.

The genes are TRBV5-1 and TRBJ2-1, with 12 bases fitting TRBD2. From germline, CDR1 is SGHRS and CDR2 YFSETQ. This CDR3 is 15 amino acids long. With V trimmed by 5 bases and J by 6 bases, 6 bases remained unmatched. CDR3 in DNA: TGCGCCAGCAGACCTGGACTAGCGGGAACCAATGAGCAGTTCTTC. Translated: CASRPGLAGTNEQFF.

This clone was found once. The V and J genes are TRBV2 and TRBJ1-2; TRBD1 might be the D (6 bases). CDR1 and CDR2 from the germline V gene are SNHLY and FYNNEI. V lost 4 bases and J 2 bases, leaving 8 bases between the germline ends. The CDR3 sequence is 13 residues long. CDR3 sequence: CASSAGTNYGYTF. As DNA, the CDR3 is TGTGCCAGCAGTGCCGGGACAAACTATGGCTACACCTTC.

CDR3 loop: CASSLDRTGSPEAFF. As DNA, the CDR3 is TGTGCCAGCAGTTTAGACAGGACAGGGTCCCCTGAAGCTTTCTTT. This chain joins TRBV28 and TRBJ1-1, with 8 positions matching TRBD1. Germline trimming cut 2 bases from V and 6 bases from J; bases unmatched to any gene: 8. The CDR3 length is 15 residues. CDR1 MDHEN and CDR2 SYDVKM come from the germline V gene.

V is TRBV10-3 and J is TRBJ2-7, with TRBD2 matching over 12 bases. The germline V gene has CDR1 ENHRY and CDR2 SYGVKD. The CDR3 extends over 13 amino acids. After removal of 8 bases from V and 6 bases from J, the junction contained 5 bases not matched to a gene. In DNA, the CDR3 is TGTGCCATCCGACTAGCGGGAGAAGGCGAGCAGTACTTC. Translated: CAIRLAGEGEQYF.

CDR3 sequence: CASQGPAGTEAFF. The CDR3 bases are TGTGCCAGCCAAGGACCGGCGGGCACTGAAGCTTTCTTT. J is TRBJ1-1 and V is TRBV11-3; no firm D call. Germline V gene data show CDR1 as SGHNT and CDR2 as YENEEA. The CDR3 spans 13 residues. Trimming removed 8 bases at V and 4 bases at J, with 14 bases between. The variable domain in full, with the rest retrieved from reference TRBV11-3 and TRBJ1-1, is EAGVVQSPRYKIIEKKQPVAFWCNPISGHNTLYWYLQNLGQGPELLIRYENEEAVDDSQLPKDRFSAERLKGVDSTLKIQPAELGDSAVYLCASQGPAGTEAFFGQGTRLTVV.

The V call is TRBV20-1, the J call TRBJ2-7; D remains ambiguous. The ends were cut back, 7 bases at V and 3 bases at J, with 10 bases in the middle. CDR3 size: 11 residues. Germline assignment: CDR1 DFQATT and CDR2 SNEGSKA (reference sequence). The CDR3 region has the DNA TGCAGTGGAGGAATACACTACGAGCAGTACTTC. Its protein product is CSGGIHYEQYF.

The gene calls are TRBV11-1 and TRBJ1-6; TRBD1 aligns across 7 bases. Germline trimming cut 3 bases from V and 7 bases from J; bases unmatched to any gene: 3. Germline loops: CDR1 SGHAT, CDR2 FQDESV (reference sequence). The CDR3 consists of 14 residues. This CDR3 reads CASSLGTANSPLHF. CDR3 DNA sequence: TGTGCCAGCAGCTTGGGGACAGCAAATTCACCCCTCCACTTT.

The chain joins TRBV11-2 to TRBJ1-1, with 10 bases identical to TRBD1. The V gene's germline CDR1 is SGHAT and CDR2 FQNNGV. This CDR3 spans 15 amino acids. Trimming took 4 bases from V and 5 from J; bases not matched to a gene: 7. The CDR3 loop is CASSYRQGAATEAFF. The CDR3 coding sequence is TGTGCCAGCAGCTACCGACAGGGGGCGGCGACTGAAGCTTTCTTT.

The chain is built from TRBV2 and TRBJ2-2; 7 nucleotides agree with TRBD2. The V segment lost 2 bases and the J segment 4 bases; nucleotides outside the gene matches: 4. CDR1 and CDR2 (germline): SNHLY, FYNNEI. The CDR3 contains 15 residues. The CDR3 nucleotides read TGTGCCAGCAGTGAACCGAGCGGGGTCACCGGGGAGCTGTTTTTT. It specifies CASSEPSGVTGELFF.

The chain is built from TRBV11-2 and TRBJ2-1; perhaps TRBD1 as D (5 bases). The CDR3 spans 13 residues. V was pared by 6 bases and J by 2 bases, with 8 bases between. CDR1 and CDR2 (germline): SGHAT, FQNNGV. The DNA of the CDR3 is TGTGCCAGCAGACAGGACACCTACAATGAGCAGTTCTTC. Translation gives CASRQDTYNEQFF. The whole variable domain, remainder taken from reference TRBV11-2 and TRBJ2-1, is EAGVAQSPRYKIIEKRQSVAFWCNPISGHATLYWYQQILGQGPKLLIQFQNNGVVDDSQLPKDRFSAERLKGVDSTLKIQPAKLEDSAVYLCASRQDTYNEQFFGPGTRLTVL.

The chain combines TRBV4-1 with TRBJ2-6; D is possibly TRBD2 (6 bases). The germline V and J ends were trimmed by 6 bases and 0 bases, with 12 bases remaining between them. The CDR3 is 16 residues long. Germline CDR1 is MGHRA and CDR2 is YSYEKL. The CDR3 DNA sequence: TGCGCCAGCAGTTTTGGGGGACTCTCTGGGGCCAACGTCCTGACTTTC. Its translation is CASSFGGLSGANVLTF.

The chain has TRBV28 and TRBJ1-5; the D gene is possibly TRBD1 (5 bases). The germline CDR1 and CDR2 sequences are MDHEN and SYDVKM. V gave up 5 bases and J gave up 5 bases, with 13 bases separating them. This CDR3 is built from 14 residues. The CDR3 nucleotides read TGTGCCAGCAGTCCCCCCGGGGGGGATCAGCCCCAGCATTTT. Its translation: CASSPPGGDQPQHF.

The chain uses TRBV10-3 and TRBJ2-2; D is possibly TRBD2 (5 bases). The CDR3 is 16 amino acids. Germline V gene lookup returns CDR1 ENHRY and CDR2 SYGVKD. The V end lost 3 bases, the J end lost 5 bases, and 16 bases lay between the germline ends. The DNA for the CDR3 is TGTGCCATCAGTGACGGAAGCCATGAGGGTACCGGGGAGCTGTTTTTT. Translated, it gives CAISDGSHEGTGELFF.